This T cell receptor (beta chain) derives from a study of OX40 agonist ivuxolimab in advanced cancers. The overall study: Partial responses were achieved by three patients, one with hepatocellular carcinoma and two with cutaneous melanoma.

The table came from immunoSEQ multiplex PCR; TCRdb's copy has only in-frame clones and leaves some out. Altogether tens of thousands of clones are present, around 82% being singletons, with the ten largest covering 3%. CDR1 is MDHEN, CDR2 SYDVKM, per germline. The CDR3 covers 14 residues. Trimming removed 1 base from V and 4 bases from J; junction bases left unmatched: 3. Overall study results and limits: Patients with a partial response at 0.1-3.0 mg/kg had among the lowest clonal expansion.

Remarks on this clone: Its specificity is unknown.

This rearrangement joins TRBV28 to TRBJ1-1; TRBD1 agrees at 7 bases. Sequenced material: CD4+ or CD8+ T cells sorted from blood, taken in a trial of the OX40 agonist ivuxolimab. This receptor was identified in an adult with an advanced solid tumor such as melanoma, head and neck, liver or kidney cancer. CDR3 loop: CASSLSGGVTEAFF. The CDR3 region has the DNA TGTGCCAGCAGTTTATCAGGGGGGGTCACTGAAGCTTTCTTT. Complete variable domain (other parts from reference TRBV28 and TRBJ1-1): DVKVTQSSRYLVKRTGEKVFLECVQDMDHENMFWYRQDPGLGLRLIYFSYDVKMKEKGDIPEGYSVSREKKERFSLILESASTNQTSMYLCASSLSGGVTEAFFGQGTRLTVV.